What follows are 5 T cell receptor beta chains derived from one specimen sequenced in a study of molecular identifiers for immune sequencing clone quantification. MiXCR, applied by TCRdb to the PCR reads, yields one record per CDR3 protein. The sample has 85,000 to 130,000 distinct CDR3 sequences, roughly 38% seen once. Sequenced input: naive CD8+ T cells from blood, with Jurkat cell RNA spiked in. Subset meaning: FACS-sorted CD8+CD4-CCR7+CD45RA+ naive T cells. The receptor source for this set is a human donor in good health. Some libraries in this study had Jurkat cell RNA spiked in.

This clonotype was seen a handful of times. Here the CDR3 DNA reads TGTGCCAGCGGAGACAGGGGGCGATACGAGCAGTACTTC. Translating gives CASGDRGRYEQYF. The rearrangement joins TRBV16 to TRBJ2-7, with 10 bases matching TRBD1. The CDR3 contains 13 residues. Germline-derived CDR1 and CDR2 are KGHSY and FQNENV. V shed 8 bases, J shed 4 bases, and the junction held 5 bases outside the gene matches.

This clonotype has more than one count but fewer than ten. In DNA, the CDR3 is TGTGCCAGCAGTTACGGGGGAGAGTATGGCTACACCTTC. This sequence encodes CASSYGGEYGYTF. The rearrangement uses TRBV6-5 and TRBJ1-2, with a possible D match to TRBD1 (5 bases). The CDR3 length is 13 residues. CDR1 is MNHEY and CDR2 is SVGAGI in the germline V gene. V was cut by 2 bases and J by 5 bases, with 9 bases left in between.

Points on this clonotype: The CDR3 end shows no conserved phenylalanine or tryptophan, and so a read error is likely. This chain links TRBV6-2 or TRBV6-3 with TRBJ2-7; D uncertain. The CDR3 extends over 11 amino acids. In germline, CDR1 is MNHEY, CDR2 SVGEGT. Between the trimmed V and J ends, which lost 8 bases and 0 bases, there was a span of 5 bases. Here the CDR3 reads CASGSSYEQYL. Here the CDR3 DNA reads TGTGCCAGCGGCTCCTCCTACGAGCAGTACTTA.

In regard to this clonotype: Sequence at one end of the junction differs from germline and may be a read error. The genes are TRBV7-3 and TRBJ2-1, with 9 bases fitting TRBD2. Germline V gene lookup returns CDR1 SGHTA and CDR2 FQGTGA. This CDR3 has 17 amino acids. CDR3 amino acids: CASSLLTSGDQNNEQIF. The CDR3 bases are TGTGCCAGCAGCTTATTGACTAGCGGAGACCAAAACAATGAGCAGATCTTC.

This chain joins TRBV9 and TRBJ2-3, with 7 bases aligning to TRBD2. V dropped 3 bases and J dropped 0; count of bases not matched to a gene: 1. This CDR3 comprises 14 residues. CDR1 and CDR2 from the germline V gene are SGDLS and YYNGEE. The CDR3 is CASSAAGSTDTQYF. CDR3 bases: TGTGCCAGCAGCGCAGCGGGAAGCACAGATACGCAGTATTTT.